This T cell receptor beta chain derives from a study of shared clonotypes between healthy human individuals. From germline, CDR1 is GTSNPN and CDR2 SVGIG (reference sequence). This CDR3 is 15 amino acids long. V lost 0 bases, J lost 6 bases, and 15 bases lay in between. Assay: immunoSEQ multiplex PCR; the TCRdb copy retains only in-frame clones and omits some. Of around 370,000 clones in the sample, just over 95% were seen once. The study drew all its donors from Caucasian adults living in Nashville, Tennessee. This receptor was identified in a man aged 25 to 40 in good health. This chain uses TRBV30 with TRBJ2-1, with D perhaps TRBD1 or TRBD2 (5 bases each). Specimen: memory CD8+ T cells sorted from blood. Subset specified: CD45RO+ cells pooled with CCR7-negative TemRA cells. The CDR3 nucleotides are TGTGCCTGGAGTGTAAAGGGACGCGGGTTCAATGAGCAGTTCTTC. It specifies CAWSVKGRGFNEQFF.